A selection of T cell receptor beta chains follows, all from one sample in a study of CD8 T cells in Susac syndrome. TCRdb reprocessed the immunoSEQ multiplex PCR reads with MiXCR, giving one entry per CDR3 protein. The repertoire holds 210,000 or so distinct CDR3 sequences, with more than 85% as singletons. Sequences were obtained from CD8+ T cells from PBMCs. The source of these receptors is a human donor with multiple sclerosis. Each CDR3 is given with its conserved first and last residue. D genes are given only for firm matches.

d_call cdr3_length v_call cdr3_aa
. 16 TRBV19 CASTSPQGLGETEAFF
. 16 TRBV5-6 CASSPEAIGSYNEQFF
. 12 TRBV4-3 CASSQGLGSYTF
TRBD2 18 TRBV7-6 CASSLPGTSGSYAGELFF
. 12 TRBV5-5 CASYHSPFEQYF
. 12 TRBV3-1 CASSPSLEDQYF
TRBD1 15 TRBV3-1 CASSQDTGAGNTIYF
TRBD1 20 TRBV29-1 CSVQTSQGAISPTRGTEAFF
. 15 TRBV7-8 CASSPGAQFTDTQYF
. 15 TRBV5-4 CASSLEGQGVSEAFF
TRBD1 15 TRBV15 CATSRGPQGEETQYF
. 17 TRBV28 CASSLSWAMAVRQPQHF
. 14 TRBV4-1 CASSQGQDNYGYTF
TRBD2 15 TRBV3-1 CASSHTSGGYNEQFF
TRBD1 14 TRBV3-1 CASSRGTGSYEQYF
. 13 TRBV11-2 CASSLGVPSEQYF
. 14 TRBV4-3 CASSLWDSNNEQFF
. 15 TRBV24-1 CATSVGVDSTDTQYF
TRBD1 16 TRBV7-9 CASSPTDRADFDEQFF
. 15 TRBV9 CASSVAAGGLSGYTF
TRBD1 15 TRBV6-1 CASSEWTGGLDTQYF
. 14 TRBV9 CASSVSGATDTQYF
. 13 TRBV9 CASGEGGGTEAFF
. 13 TRBV20-1 CSARGLSDYEQYF
. 13 TRBV6-5 CASGPSYLSGYTF
. 16 TRBV5-4 CASSFTTIKSDDTQYF
. 15 TRBV13 CASSSATASTDTQYF
TRBD2 12 TRBV2 CARGSGGREQYF
TRBD2 15 TRBV13 CASSGGLAGSYEQYF
. 15 TRBV5-6 CASSAPRAANEKLFF
TRBD2 17 TRBV6-1 CASSEESLAGGPYEQYF
. 18 TRBV10-3 CAISENYLTGPANYGYTF
. 15 TRBV2 CASRPRMSSYNEQFF
. 14 TRBV20-1 CSADSGYSYNEQFF
. 14 TRBV2 CASSELSSYNEQFF
TRBD1 17 TRBV4-3 CASSRGQGAYGANVLTF
. 12 TRBV2 CASSRTHRPQHF
. 13 TRBV15 CATSDPGNTEAFF
. 15 TRBV6-5 CASSLTLTGSTEAFF
TRBD2 16 TRBV15 CATSDLTSGGAYTQYF
. 12 TRBV10-3 CAISESGGRDTF
. 13 TRBV12-3/TRBV12-4 CASSLGGAGSQFF
TRBD1 17 TRBV29-1 CSVESTSGGDRADIQYF
TRBD2 15 TRBV6-1 CASSERTSGGYEQYF